This TCR beta chain stems from a study of blood T cell repertoires in COVID-19. Living in 25 or so US areas, the participants were between roughly 18 and 90 years of age. Libraries were prepared by immunoSEQ multiplex PCR; TCRdb keeps only in-frame clonotypes and omits some of them. The sample consists of roughly 170,000 clones, around 82% of them appearing once. Germline V gives CDR1 WSHSY, CDR2 SAAADI. With V trimmed by 1 base and J by 2 bases, 5 bases remained unmatched. This CDR3 has 17 residues. The clonotype originates from a man aged 60 to 69 who had recovered from COVID-19. This sequence joins TRBV10-2 and TRBJ1-4; 9 nucleotides line up with TRBD1. Sequenced: PBMCs or T cells enriched from blood (not recorded which). CDR3 DNA sequence: TGCGCCAGCAGTGAGTGGGGGACAGGGAGGACTAATGAAAAACTGTTTTTT. Its translation: CASSEWGTGRTNEKLFF.